This T cell receptor beta chain was captured in a study of OX40 agonist ivuxolimab in advanced cancers. Looking at the study overall: Treatment of patients was with ivuxolimab, an agonistic anti-OX40 (CD134) antibody.

The table came from immunoSEQ multiplex PCR; TCRdb's copy has only in-frame clones and leaves some out. The sample records around 100,000 clones, around nine tenths being singletons. Turning to this clone: Antigen specificity is unknown.

Study results and caveats: By week 6 at 0.1 to 3.0 mg/kg, blood CD4+ and CD8+ T cells had expanded clonally. Partial responders at 0.1-3.0 mg/kg showed near-lowest clonal expansion.

CDR3 size: 15 residues. CDR1 is SGHNT and CDR2 is YENEEA in the germline V gene. Trimming cost V 1 base and J 1 base, with 9 bases left between them. This sample comprised CD4+ or CD8+ T cells sorted from blood, obtained in a trial of the OX40 agonist ivuxolimab. This receptor was identified in an adult with an advanced solid tumor such as melanoma, head and neck, liver or kidney cancer. The genes are TRBV11-3 and TRBJ2-3; possible D gene TRBD2, 5 bases. CDR3 region: CASSLAGRGTDTQYF. In nucleotides, the CDR3 is TGTGCCAGCAGCTTAGCGGGAAGGGGCACAGATACGCAGTATTTT.